This is a list of T cell receptor beta chains from one sample in a study of CD4 T cells in relation to SARS-CoV-2 and coronaviruses. The antigens of these receptors remain unknown. The table came from immunoSEQ multiplex PCR; TCRdb's copy has only in-frame clones and leaves some out. The sample holds 35,000 to 45,000 clones; approximately 83% are singletons and the top ten take 6.6%. Sequenced material: naive CD4+ T cells from PBMCs, cultured in vitro. These receptors originate from an adult with COVID-19. The CDR3 runs from the conserved cysteine through the conserved F or W. A D gene is named only where the DNA matches it firmly. Only part of the rows carry a size: once, few, many, or a class if the clone is expanded.

length	D	V	J	size	CDR3	DNA
14	-	TRBV14	TRBJ2-3	-	CASSQGFGTDTQYF	TGTGCCAGCAGCCAAGGTTTCGGGACAGATACGCAGTATTTT
14	-	TRBV28	TRBJ2-2	-	CASRAGARTGELFF	TGTGCCAGCAGAGCAGGGGCGAGGACCGGGGAGCTGTTTTTT
14	-	TRBV2	TRBJ1-5	-	CASSDRVGNQPQHF	TGTGCCAGCAGTGACAGGGTGGGCAATCAGCCCCAGCATTTT
16	TRBD1	TRBV9	TRBJ2-7	-	CASSVAPGQGSYEQYF	TGTGCCAGCAGCGTAGCCCCAGGACAGGGATCCTACGAGCAGTACTTC
14	-	TRBV3-1/TRBV3-2	TRBJ1-1	-	CASSPRDRNTEAFF	TGTGCCAGCAGCCCTAGGGACCGTAACACTGAAGCTTTCTTT
14	-	TRBV7-3	TRBJ2-3	-	CASSITTDKPPQYF	TGTGCCAGCAGCATCACGACTGACAAACCACCGCAGTATTTT
12	-	TRBV9	TRBJ2-7	once	CASSVVGGEQYF	TGTGCCAGCAGCGTAGTTGGAGGGGAGCAGTACTTC
11	-	TRBV30	TRBJ1-2	-	CAWSDAGGYTF	TGTGCCTGGAGTGACGCGGGAGGCTACACCTTC
14	TRBD1	TRBV15	TRBJ2-3	-	CATSSQRGRDTQYF	TGTGCCACCAGCAGCCAGAGGGGGCGTGATACGCAGTATTTT
12	-	TRBV5-4	TRBJ1-2	-	CASSLDSYGYTF	TGTGCCAGCAGCTTGGATAGCTATGGCTACACCTTC
17	TRBD1	TRBV25-1	TRBJ1-3	-	CASSGTKTGGSGNTIYF	TGTGCCAGCAGTGGGACGAAGACAGGGGGATCCGGAAACACCATATATTTT
12	-	TRBV29-1	TRBJ1-1	-	CSVEDPGGEAFF	TGCAGCGTTGAAGACCCAGGAGGTGAAGCTTTCTTT
15	TRBD2	TRBV6-4	TRBJ2-3	few	CASSDSSGGTDTQYF	TGTGCCAGCAGTGATTCTAGCGGGGGCACAGATACGCAGTATTTT
15	-	TRBV7-2	TRBJ1-5	-	CASSPFGTANQPQHF	TGTGCCAGCAGCCCCTTCGGGACGGCGAATCAGCCCCAGCATTTT
14	TRBD1	TRBV24-1	TRBJ2-7	-	CATSEPGGNYEQYF	TGTGCCACCAGTGAACCAGGGGGCAACTACGAGCAGTACTTC
14	-	TRBV14	TRBJ2-5	once	CASSHLTILETQYF	TGTGCCAGCAGCCACTTGACTATTTTGGAGACCCAGTACTTC
15	TRBD2	TRBV6-5	TRBJ2-1	-	CASSWSGSESNEQFF	TGTGCCAGCAGCTGGAGCGGGAGTGAATCCAATGAGCAGTTCTTC
13	-	TRBV28	TRBJ1-6	-	CAIPGTKNSPLHF	TGTGCCATCCCCGGGACAAAAAATTCACCCCTCCACTTT
13	-	TRBV5-1	TRBJ1-1	few	CASSFRGNTEAFF	TGCGCCAGCAGCTTTCGGGGGAACACTGAAGCTTTCTTT
13	TRBD2	TRBV29-1	TRBJ2-3	-	CSVRAGVPDTQYF	TGCAGCGTTAGAGCGGGAGTCCCAGATACGCAGTATTTT
15	TRBD2	TRBV30	TRBJ2-5	-	CAWSTGGRFQETQYF	TGTGCCTGGAGTACAGGCGGGAGATTTCAAGAGACCCAGTACTTC
16	TRBD1	TRBV7-8	TRBJ2-3	-	CASSRQGAKVTDTQYF	TGTGCCAGCAGCCGACAGGGGGCGAAGGTTACAGATACGCAGTATTTT